The rows below give T cell receptor beta chains drawn from one sample of a study of T cell responses to AZD1222 COVID-19 vaccine. TCRdb's copy holds only in-frame clones and misses some; the assay was immunoSEQ multiplex PCR. The sample has 90,000 to 120,000 clones, about 94% seen once. This material consisted of peripheral blood, taken on day 0 of AZD1222 vaccination. These receptors were taken from an adult in good health. CDR3s include the opening cysteine and the closing phenylalanine or tryptophan. The D gene is left open where the match is weak. Part of the rows lack a size; the others show once, few, many or a class for expanded clones.

clone_size d_call j_call v_call cdr3_aa cdr3_nt
- TRBD1 TRBJ1-3 TRBV18 CASSPAGTGGSGNTIYF TGTGCCAGCTCACCCGCCGGGACAGGGGGTTCTGGAAACACCATATATTTT
- - TRBJ2-6 TRBV12-3/TRBV12-4 CASSFGQRGVLTF TGTGCCAGCAGTTTTGGACAGCGTGGCGTCCTGACTTTC
- - TRBJ1-1 TRBV5-1 CASSFSPTGGTEAFF TGCGCCAGCAGCTTCTCGCCGACCGGGGGCACTGAAGCTTTCTTT
- TRBD1 TRBJ2-1 TRBV28 CASSPPTSTGKGEQFF TGTGCCAGCAGCCCCCCCACATCGACAGGGAAGGGTGAGCAGTTCTTC
- - TRBJ1-5 TRBV6-5 CSARDSNQPQHF TGTTCTGCGAGGGATAGCAATCAGCCCCAGCATTTT
- - TRBJ1-5 TRBV5-1 CASSETGTTYQPQHF TGCGCCAGCAGTGAGACCGGGACAACATATCAGCCCCAGCATTTT
once - TRBJ2-5 TRBV30 CAWSIETQYF TGTGCCTGGAGTATAGAGACCCAGTACTTC
- TRBD2 TRBJ2-2 TRBV29-1 CSVPRLAGVAGELFF TGCAGCGTACCCCGACTAGCGGGAGTGGCCGGGGAGCTGTTTTTT
once TRBD1 TRBJ2-1 TRBV6-2/TRBV6-3 CASSDRGHEQFF TGTGCCAGCAGTGACAGGGGGCATGAGCAGTTCTTC
- - TRBJ2-1 TRBV7-8 CASSSSTLYNEQFF TGTGCCAGCAGCTCATCGACCCTCTACAATGAGCAGTTCTTC
- - TRBJ2-7 TRBV6-5 CASSYSDSYEQYF TGTGCCAGCAGTTACTCAGACAGTTACGAGCAGTACTTC
few TRBD1 TRBJ1-2 TRBV7-2 CASSQDRGPYGYTF TGTGCCAGCAGCCAGGACAGGGGACCTTATGGCTACACCTTC
- - TRBJ2-7 TRBV18 CASTPGVGTYEQYF TGTGCCAGCACCCCTGGGGTTGGGACCTACGAGCAGTACTTC
- TRBD2 TRBJ2-7 TRBV25-1 CASNRGLQDEQYF TGTGCCAGCAACCGGGGACTACAGGATGAGCAGTACTTC
- TRBD2 TRBJ2-2 TRBV7-8 CASSLSGDTGELFF TGTGCCAGCAGCTTAAGCGGGGACACCGGGGAGCTGTTTTTT
- - TRBJ2-3 TRBV30 CAWSRDSTDTQYF TGTGCCTGGAGCCGGGACTCCACAGATACGCAGTATTTT
- - TRBJ1-4 TRBV7-2 CASSLDPGRGEKLFF TGTGCCAGCAGCTTAGATCCAGGGCGGGGTGAAAAACTGTTTTTT
few - TRBJ1-2 TRBV18 CASSPPRTGEYGYTF TGTGCCAGCTCACCACCTAGGACGGGGGAATATGGCTACACCTTC
few - TRBJ1-6 TRBV7-6 CASSLEGNSPLHF TGTGCCAGCAGCTTAGAGGGGAATTCACCCCTCCACTTT
- - TRBJ1-5 TRBV5-1 CASSLEGEQPQHF TGCGCCAGCAGCTTGGAAGGGGAGCAGCCCCAGCATTTT
- - TRBJ1-2 TRBV9 CASSANYGYTF TGTGCCAGCAGCGCAAACTATGGCTACACCTTC
- TRBD1 TRBJ1-5 TRBV19 CASSLSQGANQPQHF TGTGCCAGTAGTCTCTCTCAGGGGGCGAATCAGCCCCAGCATTTT
- - TRBJ1-2 TRBV6-1 CASSAPGVPSRYGYTF TGTGCCAGCAGTGCACCGGGAGTACCCTCCCGCTATGGCTACACCTTC
- - TRBJ2-2 TRBV3-1/TRBV3-2 CASSHTGYTGELFF TGTGCCAGCAGCCACACAGGGTACACCGGGGAGCTGTTTTTT
- - TRBJ1-5 TRBV30 CAWSEGQGDQPQHF TGTGCCTGGAGCGAGGGGCAGGGCGACCAGCCCCAGCATTTT
- - TRBJ2-7 TRBV6-6 CASGLRGIDEQYF TGTGCCAGCGGCTTGCGGGGCATCGACGAGCAGTACTTC
- TRBD1 TRBJ1-2 TRBV5-4 CASSKDRGHGYTF TGTGCCAGCAGCAAGGACAGGGGGCATGGCTACACCTTC
- - TRBJ2-7 TRBV5-4 CASSHRTTRNEQYF TGTGCCAGCAGCCATAGGACTACCCGGAACGAGCAGTACTTC
- TRBD1 TRBJ2-5 TRBV3-1/TRBV3-2 CASSQRAGQGAFETQYF TGTGCCAGCAGCCAAAGGGCCGGGCAGGGGGCTTTTGAGACCCAGTACTTC
- TRBD1 TRBJ2-7 TRBV5-1 CASSWDRGREQYF TGCGCCAGCAGCTGGGACAGGGGTCGGGAGCAGTACTTC
- - TRBJ1-3 TRBV19 CASSISGNTIYF TGTGCCAGTAGTATATCGGGAAACACCATATATTTT
- - TRBJ2-3 TRBV6-6 CASSYVTPTDTQYF TGTGCCAGCAGTTACGTGACGCCCACAGATACGCAGTATTTT
- - TRBJ1-2 TRBV6-4 CASSDTKANYGYTF TGTGCCAGCAGTGACACGAAGGCGAACTATGGCTACACCTTC